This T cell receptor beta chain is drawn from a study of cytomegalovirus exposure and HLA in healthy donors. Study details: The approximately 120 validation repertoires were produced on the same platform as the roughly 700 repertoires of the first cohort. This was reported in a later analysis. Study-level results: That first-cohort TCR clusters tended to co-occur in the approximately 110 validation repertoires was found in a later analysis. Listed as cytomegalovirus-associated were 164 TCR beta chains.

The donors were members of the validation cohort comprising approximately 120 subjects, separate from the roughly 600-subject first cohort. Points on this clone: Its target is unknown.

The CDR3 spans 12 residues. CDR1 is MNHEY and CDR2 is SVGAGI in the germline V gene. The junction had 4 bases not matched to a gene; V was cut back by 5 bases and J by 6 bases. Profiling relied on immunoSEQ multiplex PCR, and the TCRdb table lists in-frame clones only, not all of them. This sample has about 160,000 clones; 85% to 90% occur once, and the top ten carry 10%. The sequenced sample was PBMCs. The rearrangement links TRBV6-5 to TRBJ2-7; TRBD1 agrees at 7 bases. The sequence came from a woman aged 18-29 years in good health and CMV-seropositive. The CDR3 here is CASSQNRGEQYF. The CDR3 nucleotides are TGTGCCAGCAGTCAAAACAGGGGCGAGCAGTACTTC.